This TCR beta chain is from a study of blood T cell repertoires in COVID-19 (dated by TCRdb to the early 2020s). In terms of the full investigation: Samples covering the acute and convalescent phases of COVID-19 were provided by collaborators in the United States, Italy and Spain. A freely available public database, intended as a resource for researchers studying the immune response to SARS-CoV-2, is where the repertoires were released. Deeply sampled blood TCRbeta repertoires from subjects exposed to, actively infected with, or recovered from COVID-19 were included in the dataset. The material from the prospective study consisted of cDNA or gDNA derived from T cells, B-cell-depleted T cells, or PBMCs. A de-identified subject ID, COVID-19 status, age in years and sex were almost always included in the sample metadata. The samples were drawn from two sources: the first 160 participants of the ongoing ImmuneRACE study, and 950 to 1,500 subjects contributed by 6 global collaborators. Where available, HLA class I and class II types were taken from metadata supplied by the sample provider and were not determined by assay-based typing.

TCRbeta CDR3 regions were amplified from genomic DNA by means of the immunoSEQ Assay, a bias-controlled multiplex PCR. Per the authors' processing: The number of nucleated cells in each sample was estimated by amplification of reference gene primers within the assay. Sequence reads were collapsed and filtered to measure the absolute abundance of every unique TCRbeta CDR3 rearrangement. Productive Simpson clonality was computed per sample as the square root of Simpson's diversity index over productive rearrangements. Entries here come from immuneACCESS through TCRdb and include only in-frame sequences with V and J called. Some clones fail to appear in such tables; in the studies checked, an unresolved V gene covers under half of the shortfall, and the cause of the remainder is unknown. D and trimming were read from the DNA, whereas the V and J calls and clone size are those reported in that table. The sample includes about 260,000 clones, with roughly nine tenths observed a single time. Of the sample, around 2% is held by the ten largest clones.

Overall study results and their limits: How much clinical and demographic metadata was included differed by source and by participant, and the metadata was provided uncurated.

Comments on this clone: The antigen this receptor binds is unknown. No quality values exist for individual bases; no much larger clone is one base distant.

Participants in the prospective study were aged about 18 to 100 years, lived in 20 to 25 United States geographic areas, and enrolled through a virtual design. In the prospective study, participants were assigned to cohorts based on the clinical history participants reported in a screening survey and a study questionnaire. Recovered participants in ImmuneRACE Cohort 3 were defined by two consecutive negative NP/OP PCR tests, clearance by a healthcare professional, or resolution of symptoms. In the prospective study, mobile phlebotomists collected whole blood, serum and a nasopharyngeal or oropharyngeal swab from each participant. Over an approximately two-month period, participants in the prospective study had the option of providing additional blood draws and questionnaires. Prospective study blood samples were shipped either frozen or at room temperature before DNA extraction. The V end loses 5 bases and the J end loses 4 bases, and a stretch of 14 bases separates them. CDR1 and CDR2, looked up from the germline V gene (reference sequence), are LNHDA and SQIVND. The CDR3 runs 14 amino acids, cysteine and phenylalanine included. The retained sequence is limited to the CDR3, 42 bases, with the frame set at the first base.

The clonotype was recovered from a woman younger than 35 who had recovered from COVID-19. The rearranged segments are TRBV19 and TRBJ1-2; the D gene is unclear. Sequenced material: PBMCs or T cells enriched from blood (not recorded which). In nucleotide form, the sequence is TGTGCCAGTAGTCCCATCGACACGAGCTATGGCTACACCTTC. It is translated as CASSPIDTSYGYTF.